The 11 T cell receptor beta chains reported below all come from one sample, sequenced in a study of patients and donors after allogeneic stem cell transplantation. TCRdb analysed the RT-PCR reads with MiXCR anew, one entry per CDR3 protein. The data hold roughly 230,000 distinct CDR3 sequences, with roughly 13% observed a single time. Sequenced: blood, either unsorted or a sorted T cell fraction (not recorded which). The receptors were sampled from a human donor who was either an allogeneic HSCT recipient or a stem cell or donor lymphocyte infusion donor (not recorded which). It is not recorded whose cells these are; they may come from a transplant donor.

This clonotype has only one observation. The chain couples TRBV7-2 to TRBJ1-5, with 11 bases lining up with TRBD1. Losses at the gene ends were 5 bases for V and 7 bases for J; bases not matched to a gene: 13. CDR1 is SGHTA, CDR2 FQGNSA, per germline. CDR3 length: 17 residues. CDR3 residues: CASSLGQGAPSAQPQHF. CDR3 bases: TGTGCCAGCAGCCTCGGACAGGGGGCGCCTAGTGCCCAGCCCCAGCATTTT.

The genes are TRBV20-1 and TRBJ1-5; D remains ambiguous. There are 15 residues in the CDR3. The V gene's germline CDR1 is DFQATT and CDR2 SNEGSKA (reference sequence). Deletions cut 6 bases from V and 3 bases from J, with 18 bases between. The CDR3 protein is CSADSTGRFNQPQHF. The CDR3 DNA reads TGCAGTGCGGACTCCACGGGCCGGTTCAATCAGCCCCAGCATTTT.

This clonotype occurred many times. The genes are TRBV11-3 and TRBJ2-1, with D unclear. V lost 7 bases and J 5 bases, leaving 9 bases between the germline ends. This CDR3 comprises 12 residues. In germline, CDR1 is SGHNT, CDR2 YENEEA. The CDR3 DNA reads TGTGCCAGCACCCTCAACGACAATGAGCAGTTCTTC. Protein product: CASTLNDNEQFF.

This clonotype has a handful of counts. The chain is built from TRBV5-4 and TRBJ1-1; 7 positions agree with TRBD1. Germline V lookup: CDR1 SGHNT, CDR2 YYREEE (reference sequence). The trim removed 4 bases at V and 1 base at J, leaving 4 bases unmatched. This CDR3 has 14 residues. CDR3 in amino acids: CASSHRDRNTEAFF. The CDR3 DNA reads TGTGCCAGCAGCCACCGGGACAGGAACACTGAAGCTTTCTTT.

This clonotype was detected ten times or more. The chain uses TRBV5-1 and TRBJ2-4, with 10 positions matching TRBD2. The germline V gene encodes CDR1 SGHRS and CDR2 YFSETQ. The CDR3 extends over 18 amino acids. The trim removed 2 bases at V and 4 bases at J, leaving 12 bases unmatched. CDR3 in DNA: TGCGCCAGCAGCTTCTGGGCGAAAGCGGGGGGGCCGAAAAACATTCAGTACTTC. Translated, it gives CASSFWAKAGGPKNIQYF.

The table lists this clonotype with a few counts. The genes are TRBV28 and TRBJ2-7; D not certain. The CDR3 is 13 amino acids. Trimming shortened V by 10 bases and J by 4 bases, and 17 bases separated the two germline ends. The germline V gene has CDR1 MDHEN and CDR2 SYDVKM. CDR3 residues: CATPGPQKYEQYF. The CDR3 DNA sequence: TGTGCCACTCCCGGGCCCCAAAAGTACGAGCAGTACTTC. Supplemented by reference TRBV28 and TRBJ2-7, the full variable domain reads DVKVTQSSRYLVKRTGEKVFLECVQDMDHENMFWYRQDPGLGLRLIYFSYDVKMKEKGDIPEGYSVSREKKERFSLILESASTNQTSMYLCATPGPQKYEQYFGPGTRLTVT.

This clonotype was recorded many times. Here the CDR3 reads CASSPDPGPVGKLFF. The DNA of the CDR3 is TGTGCCAGCAGTCCAGACCCGGGTCCGGTCGGAAAACTGTTTTTT. The chain has TRBV12-3 or TRBV12-4 and TRBJ1-4; D is undetermined. Trimming removed 5 bases from V and 10 bases from J, with 20 bases in between. The CDR3 totals 15 residues.

This clonotype came up a few times. The J gene is TRBJ2-5, the V gene TRBV5-1; D is unresolved. The CDR3 runs 13 residues. Germline V lookup: CDR1 SGHRS, CDR2 YFSETQ. Trimming left V 3 bases short and J 3 bases short, with 9 bases between. The CDR3, as DNA: TGCGCCAGCAGCTCGACCCCGAAAGAGACCCAGTACTTC. This sequence encodes CASSSTPKETQYF.

This clonotype occurred a few times. The CDR3 DNA reads TGTGCCAGCAGAGGACGGGCCGACTCTGGAAACACCATATATTTT. Translated: CASRGRADSGNTIYF. This chain uses TRBV6-1 with TRBJ1-3; no clear D. The CDR3 covers 15 residues. Per the germline V gene, CDR1 is MNHNS and CDR2 is SASEGT. With 6 bases removed from V and 0 bases from J, the gap between germline ends came to 12 bases.

J is TRBJ2-3 and V is TRBV11-2; D may be TRBD2 (6 bases). The V gene's germline CDR1 is SGHAT and CDR2 FQNNGV. Between the trimmed V and J ends, which lost 6 bases and 10 bases, there was a span of 26 bases. The CDR3 spans 16 residues. The CDR3 coding sequence is TGTGCCAGCAGACCAATCCGGGACTCCTTAAACCATGCGCAGTATTTT. It is translated as CASRPIRDSLNHAQYF.

This clonotype was seen more than once but under ten times. The chain combines TRBV30 with TRBJ1-1; D is undetermined. The CDR3 loop spans 13 amino acids. CDR1 and CDR2 (germline): GTSNPN, SVGIG (reference sequence). Trimming shortened V by 7 bases and J by 0 bases, and 12 bases separated the two germline ends. CDR3: CALINLMNTEAFF. CDR3 nucleotides: TGTGCCTTAATAAACCTCATGAACACTGAAGCTTTCTTT.